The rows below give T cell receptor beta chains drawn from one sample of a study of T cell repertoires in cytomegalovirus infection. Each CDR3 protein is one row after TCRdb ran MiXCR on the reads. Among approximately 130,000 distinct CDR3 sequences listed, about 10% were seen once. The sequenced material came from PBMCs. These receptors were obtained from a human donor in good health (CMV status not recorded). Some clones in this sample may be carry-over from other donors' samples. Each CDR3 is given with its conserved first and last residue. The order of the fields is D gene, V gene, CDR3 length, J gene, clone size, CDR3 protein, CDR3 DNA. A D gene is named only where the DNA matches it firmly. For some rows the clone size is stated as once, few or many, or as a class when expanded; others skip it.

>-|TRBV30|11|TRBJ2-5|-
CAWSWRETQYF
TGTGCCTGGAGTTGGAGGGAGACCCAGTACTTC
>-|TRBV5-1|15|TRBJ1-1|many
CASSIPSGANTEAFF
TGCGCCAGCAGCATACCTTCGGGAGCGAACACTGAAGCTTTCTTT
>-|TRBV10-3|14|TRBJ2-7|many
CAISGQGGQREQYF
TGTGCCATCAGTGGCCAGGGGGGCCAAAGAGAGCAGTACTTC
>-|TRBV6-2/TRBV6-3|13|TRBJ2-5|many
CASRYRGTETQYF
TGTGCCAGCAGATACCGGGGAACGGAGACCCAGTACTTC
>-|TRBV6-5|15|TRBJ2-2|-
CASGAYPKNTGELFF
TGTGCCAGCGGGGCCTACCCCAAAAACACCGGGGAGCTGTTTTTT
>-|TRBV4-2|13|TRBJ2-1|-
CASSQDRTDEQFF
TGTGCCAGCAGCCAAGATCGGACGGATGAGCAGTTCTTC
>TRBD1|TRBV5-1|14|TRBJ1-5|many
CASSAGQGDQPQHF
TGCGCCAGCAGCGCGGGACAGGGGGATCAGCCCCAGCATTTT
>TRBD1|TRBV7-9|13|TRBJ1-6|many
CASSFTGASPLHF
TGTGCCAGCAGCTTCACAGGGGCTTCACCCCTCCACTTT
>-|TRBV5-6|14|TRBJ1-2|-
CASSPGVRNYGYTF
TGTGCCAGCAGTCCGGGAGTGCGGAACTATGGCTACACCTTC
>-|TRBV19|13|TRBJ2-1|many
CASSLRSYNEQFF
TGTGCCAGTAGCCTCCGCTCATACAATGAGCAGTTCTTC
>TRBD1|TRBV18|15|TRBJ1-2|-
CASSPDTRTGYGYTF
TGTGCCAGCTCACCCGATACTCGGACAGGCTATGGCTACACCTTC
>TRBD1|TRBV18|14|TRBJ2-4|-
CASSPTGAVNIQYF
TGTGCCAGCTCACCTACAGGGGCGGTTAACATTCAGTACTTC
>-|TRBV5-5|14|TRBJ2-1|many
CASSSGLLLDEQFF
TGTGCCAGCAGCTCAGGACTCCTGCTTGATGAGCAGTTCTTC
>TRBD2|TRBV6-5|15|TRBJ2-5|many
CAARGLAGGEETQYF
TGTGCCGCAAGGGGGCTAGCGGGGGGGGAAGAGACCCAGTACTTC
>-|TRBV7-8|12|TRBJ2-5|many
CASSLPRETQYF
TGTGCCAGCAGCTTACCCCGAGAGACCCAGTACTTC
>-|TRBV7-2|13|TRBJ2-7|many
CASRPTATYEQYF
TGTGCCAGCAGACCGACGGCCACCTACGAGCAGTACTTC
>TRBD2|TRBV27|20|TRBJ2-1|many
CASSPGLAGRQLYSYNEQFF
TGTGCCAGCAGTCCGGGACTAGCGGGGCGCCAATTATACTCCTACAATGAGCAGTTCTTC
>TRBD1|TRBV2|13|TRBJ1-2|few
CASSERGTDGYTF
TGTGCCAGCAGTGAAAGGGGGACAGATGGCTACACCTTC
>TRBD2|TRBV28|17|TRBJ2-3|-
CASSLPLAGTSTDTQYF
TGTGCCAGCAGTTTACCACTAGCGGGGACTAGCACAGATACGCAGTATTTT
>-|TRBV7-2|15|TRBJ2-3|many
CASSPRIAPTDTQYF
TGTGCCAGCAGCCCAAGAATCGCGCCCACAGATACGCAGTATTTT
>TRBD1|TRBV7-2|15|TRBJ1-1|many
CASSLDRGGGTEAFF
TGTGCCAGCAGCTTAGATCGAGGGGGCGGCACTGAAGCTTTCTTT
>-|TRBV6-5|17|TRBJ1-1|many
CASSYSVGPIQNTEAFF
TGTGCCAGCAGTTACTCGGTGGGGCCGATACAGAACACTGAAGCTTTCTTT
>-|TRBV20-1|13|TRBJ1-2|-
CSARDGVNYGYTF
TGCAGTGCTAGAGATGGGGTTAACTATGGCTACACCTTC
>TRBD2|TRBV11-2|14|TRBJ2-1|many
CASSLMGLNNEQFF
TGTGCCAGCAGCTTGATGGGACTAAACAATGAGCAGTTCTTC
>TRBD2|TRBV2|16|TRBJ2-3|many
CASSEFTGGPSDTQYF
TGTGCCAGCAGTGAATTCACGGGGGGGCCCTCAGATACGCAGTATTTT
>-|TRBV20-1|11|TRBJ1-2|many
CSAMAGGGYTF
TGCAGTGCAATGGCGGGGGGGGGCTACACCTTC
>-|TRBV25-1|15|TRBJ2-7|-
CASKPTGILTYEQYF
TGTGCCAGCAAGCCTACAGGGATTCTCACCTACGAGCAGTACTTC
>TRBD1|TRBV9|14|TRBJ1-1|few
CASSPRDRGTEAFF
TGTGCCAGCAGCCCTAGGGACAGGGGGACTGAAGCTTTCTTT
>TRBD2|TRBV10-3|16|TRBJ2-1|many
CAVGPPGLAASNEQFF
TGTGCCGTCGGCCCCCCGGGACTAGCGGCATCCAATGAGCAGTTCTTC
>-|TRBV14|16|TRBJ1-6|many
CASSQDLSSYNSPLHF
TGTGCCAGCAGCCAAGATTTGAGCTCCTATAATTCACCCCTCCACTTT
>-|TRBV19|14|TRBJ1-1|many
CASSIWVMNTEAFF
TGTGCCAGTAGTATCTGGGTAATGAACACTGAAGCTTTCTTT
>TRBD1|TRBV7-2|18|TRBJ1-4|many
CASSLVLAGGATNEKLFF
TGTGCCAGCAGCTTAGTATTGGCAGGGGGTGCGACTAATGAAAAACTGTTTTTT
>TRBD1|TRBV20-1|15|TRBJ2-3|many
CSASPGQGSTDTQYF
TGCAGTGCTAGCCCGGGACAGGGGAGCACAGATACGCAGTATTTT
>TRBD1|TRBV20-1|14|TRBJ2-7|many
CSARRDRISYEQYF
TGCAGTGCTAGGCGGGACAGGATCTCCTACGAGCAGTACTTC
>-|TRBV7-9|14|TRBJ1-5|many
CASSSKSNSQPQHF
TGTGCCAGCAGCTCCAAATCGAACAGCCAGCCCCAGCATTTT
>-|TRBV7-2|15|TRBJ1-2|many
CASSDPRGAVYGYTF
TGTGCCAGCAGCGACCCAAGAGGGGCCGTCTATGGCTACACCTTC
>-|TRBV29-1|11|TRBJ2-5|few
CSVGGGETQYF
TGCAGCGTTGGAGGGGGAGAGACCCAGTACTTC